The 8 T cell receptor beta chains below come from one sample, sequenced in a study of technical replicates of blood from a few donors. Using immunoSEQ multiplex PCR, the repertoire was profiled, and TCRdb retains in-frame clones only, with some absent. The sample yields 95,000 to 100,000 clones, 95% to 96% seen once. The sample taken for sequencing was T cells isolated from PBMCs. These receptors all stem from a human donor in good health.

The chain couples TRBV14 to TRBJ2-5; D perhaps matches TRBD2 (5 bases). The CDR3 is 14 residues long. The V end was cut by 3 bases, the J end by 4 bases, with 12 bases between. Germline V gene sequence: CDR1 SGHDN, CDR2 FVKESK. DNA of the CDR3: TGTGCCAGCAGCCACCTGGGAGTAAGAGAGACCCAGTACTTC. This encodes CASSHLGVRETQYF.

The chain is built from TRBV5-4 and TRBJ2-2, with D possibly TRBD1 on 6 matching bases. The V end lost 3 bases, the J end lost 7 bases, and 16 bases lay between the germline ends. CDR1 SGHNT and CDR2 YYREEE come from the germline V gene (reference sequence). CDR3 length equals 15 residues. The CDR3 loop reads CASSSIPGAGGELFF. CDR3 in DNA: TGTGCCAGCAGCTCAATCCCAGGGGCCGGCGGGGAGCTGTTTTTT.

The genes are TRBV10-1 and TRBJ2-2; D perhaps matches TRBD2 (5 bases). The CDR3 sequence is 15 residues long. Germline assignment: CDR1 WNHNN and CDR2 SYGVQD (reference sequence). V was clipped by 2 bases and J by 7 bases, with 14 bases between them. CDR3 protein: CASSEIHGNRGELFF. The CDR3 DNA sequence: TGCGCCAGCAGTGAGATACACGGGAATCGCGGGGAGCTGTTTTTT.

The chain employs TRBV7-9 and TRBJ1-2, with 7 bases that match TRBD1. The CDR3 has 13 residues. The germline CDR1 and CDR2 sequences are SEHNR and FQNEAQ (reference sequence). Trimming took 5 bases from V and 6 from J; bases not matched to a gene: 6. Here the CDR3 reads CASSSQGGNGYTF. The CDR3, as DNA: TGTGCCAGCAGCAGCCAGGGGGGAAATGGCTACACCTTC.

The rearrangement uses TRBV29-1 and TRBJ2-5, with 9 positions matching TRBD1. In germline, CDR1 is SQVTM, CDR2 ANQGSEA. This CDR3 has 15 residues. V dropped 4 bases and J dropped 4; count of bases not matched to a gene: 10. CDR3: CSVVSGTGYGETQYF. The CDR3 region has the DNA TGCAGCGTTGTCTCCGGGACAGGGTACGGAGAGACCCAGTACTTC.

This chain uses TRBV11-2 with TRBJ2-1, with D tentatively TRBD2 (5 bases). Germline CDR1 SGHAT, CDR2 FQNNGV. This CDR3 contains 15 residues. V lost 0 bases and J 6 bases, leaving 12 bases between the germline ends. In nucleotides, the CDR3 is TGTGCCAGCAGCTTAGACCAACTAGTAAGCAATGAGCAGTTCTTC. Its translation is CASSLDQLVSNEQFF.

The rearrangement links TRBV6-1 to TRBJ1-2; possible D gene TRBD1, 5 bases. The V end was cut by 4 bases, the J end by 1 base, with 10 bases between. This CDR3 spans 14 amino acids. CDR1 is MNHNS, CDR2 SASEGT, per germline. CDR3 bases: TGTGCCAGCAGTGTCGGGGGAAATAACTATGGCTACACCTTC. As protein: CASSVGGNNYGYTF.

This chain joins TRBV6-6 and TRBJ2-5; TRBD1 is a possible D gene (5 bases). The CDR3 covers 16 residues. V was clipped by 6 bases and J by 1 base, with 18 bases between them. Germline V gives CDR1 MNHNY, CDR2 SVGAGI (reference sequence). CDR3 DNA sequence: TGTGCCAGCAGCCCGTGGGGTCAGGGCGGCCAAGAGACCCAGTACTTC. It is translated as CASSPWGQGGQETQYF.